A single sample is the source of the 19 T cell receptor beta chains below, sequenced in a study of T cell changes during pregnancy in multiple sclerosis. Clones were sequenced by immunoSEQ multiplex PCR, and TCRdb holds only the in-frame ones, with some missing. The sample yields 40,000 to 55,000 clones, roughly 91% seen once. The specimen was CD4+ T cells from peripheral blood mononuclear cells, collected in the first trimester of pregnancy. The receptors here all came from a female donor with multiple sclerosis, enrolled in a pregnancy study.

The V gene is TRBV9, the J gene TRBJ2-1; a possible D gene is TRBD2 (6 bases). Germline lookup yields CDR1 SGDLS and CDR2 YYNGEE. The CDR3 covers 15 residues. V lost 5 bases to trimming and J lost 6 bases, with 18 bases between them. CDR3 region: CASSVVSGESNEQFF. DNA for the CDR3: TGTGCCAGCAGTGTGGTGTCGGGAGAGAGCAATGAGCAGTTCTTC.

The chain joins TRBV11-1 to TRBJ1-2; 9 positions agree with TRBD1. Germline V gene data show CDR1 as SGHAT and CDR2 as FQDESV (reference sequence). V trimming: 6 bases; J trimming: 8 bases; junction bases outside the gene matches: 7. The CDR3 is 13 amino acids. CDR3 DNA: TGTGCCAGCAGTCCGGACAGGGGTAACGGCTACACCTTC. Translation gives CASSPDRGNGYTF.

This clone has just one count. The chain couples TRBV30 to TRBJ1-3; D unclear. Trimming pared 4 bases from V and 9 bases from J, leaving 16 bases between. CDR1 and CDR2 from the germline V gene are GTSNPN and SVGIG (reference sequence). This CDR3 is 13 amino acids long. The CDR3, as DNA: TGTGCCTGGACCCTAGGGCGGGGAGTCACCATATATTTT. It translates to CAWTLGRGVTIYF.

A few counts support this clone. The chain uses TRBV5-1 and TRBJ2-3; D remains ambiguous. V was pared by 0 bases and J by 0 bases, with 8 bases between. Germline values: CDR1 SGHRS, CDR2 YFSETQ. The CDR3 runs 15 residues. The CDR3: CASSLATSSTDTQYF. The CDR3 nucleotides are TGCGCCAGCAGCTTGGCCACTTCTAGCACAGATACGCAGTATTTT.

The rearrangement uses TRBV27 and TRBJ2-7; D is uncertain. The V end was cut by 5 bases, the J end by 0 bases, with 11 bases between. In germline, CDR1 is MNHEY, CDR2 SMNVEV (reference sequence). The CDR3 covers 14 residues. The CDR3 nucleotides read TGTGCCAGCAGTAACCTCAGGCCCTCCTACGAGCAGTACTTC. Its translation: CASSNLRPSYEQYF.

This clone appeared once. The CDR3 bases are TGTGCCAGCAGTGAACTCTTAGCGGGCCTATCCTACGAGCAGTACTTC. Translation gives CASSELLAGLSYEQYF. The V call is TRBV2, the J call TRBJ2-7, with 7 bases aligning to TRBD2. The CDR3 is 16 amino acids. CDR1 is SNHLY, CDR2 FYNNEI, per germline. With V trimmed by 2 bases and J by 1 base, 8 bases remained unmatched.

This clone was seen only once. J is TRBJ2-1 and V is TRBV11-2; D is ambiguous. CDR3 length: 13 amino acids. Germline V gives CDR1 SGHAT, CDR2 FQNNGV. V was shortened by 1 base and J by 6 bases, with 7 bases between the two germline ends. The CDR3 region has the DNA TGTGCCAGCAGCTTAGTTGGCGGCAATGAGCAGTTCTTC. Translation gives CASSLVGGNEQFF.

This sequence joins TRBV5-1 and TRBJ2-2; TRBD2 agrees at 8 bases. The CDR3 has 16 amino acids. The trim removed 4 bases at V and 0 bases at J, leaving 5 bases unmatched. The germline gives CDR1 SGHRS, CDR2 YFSETQ. This CDR3 is CASSPLLAANTGELFF. CDR3 nucleotides: TGCGCCAGCAGCCCTTTACTAGCGGCGAACACCGGGGAGCTGTTTTTT. The variable domain in full, completed from reference TRBV5-1 and TRBJ2-2, reads KAGVTQTPRYLIKTRGQQVTLSCSPISGHRSVSWYQQTPGQGLQFLFEYFSETQRNKGNFPGRFSGRQFSNSRSEMNVSTLELGDSALYLCASSPLLAANTGELFFGEGSRLTVL.

V and J are TRBV6-1 and TRBJ1-1; TRBD1 agrees at 9 bases. Trimming took 5 bases from V and 4 from J; bases not matched to a gene: 8. The CDR3 length is 15 residues. Germline CDR1 is MNHNS and CDR2 is SASEGT. As DNA, the CDR3 is TGTGCCAGCAGTTTAACCGGGACAGGGAGCACTGAAGCTTTCTTT. This codes for CASSLTGTGSTEAFF.

J is TRBJ2-5 and V is TRBV7-9, with TRBD1 identical over 11 bases. CDR3 length: 14 amino acids. CDR1 and CDR2 from the germline V gene are SEHNR and FQNEAQ (reference sequence). Trimming removed 6 bases from V and 5 bases from J; junction bases left unmatched: 5. CDR3 protein: CASSLGTGGETQYF. CDR3 nucleotides: TGTGCCAGCAGTCTCGGGACAGGGGGGGAGACCCAGTACTTC.

The gene calls are TRBV28 and TRBJ2-7, with 7 positions matching TRBD1. V shed 4 bases and J 4 bases; nucleotides not matched to a gene: 7. From germline, CDR1 is MDHEN and CDR2 SYDVKM. This CDR3 contains 14 residues. CDR3 in DNA: TGTGCCAGCAGTTCGGCAGGGGGTCGGTACGAGCAGTACTTC. It yields the protein CASSSAGGRYEQYF.

This clone was observed once. The chain employs TRBV28 and TRBJ1-5; TRBD1 matches 7 bases. Germline lookup yields CDR1 MDHEN and CDR2 SYDVKM. Losses at the gene ends were 5 bases for V and 0 bases for J; bases not matched to a gene: 16. The CDR3 is 19 amino acids. CDR3 bases: TGTGCCAGCAGTGGGCGCGGGGACAGCGTACTTTATAGCAATCAGCCCCAGCATTTT. Translation: CASSGRGDSVLYSNQPQHF. The full variable domain, with the rest looked up from reference TRBV28 and TRBJ1-5, is DVKVTQSSRYLVKRTGEKVFLECVQDMDHENMFWYRQDPGLGLRLIYFSYDVKMKEKGDIPEGYSVSREKKERFSLILESASTNQTSMYLCASSGRGDSVLYSNQPQHFGDGTRLSIL.

The V gene is TRBV19, the J gene TRBJ2-7; D remains unclear. V gave up 3 bases and J gave up 0 bases, with 9 bases separating them. Per germline, CDR1 LNHDA and CDR2 SQIVND (reference sequence). This CDR3 has 14 residues. CDR3 sequence (DNA): TGTGCCAGTAGTATTTCCCTTAGCTCCTACGAGCAGTACTTC. This codes for CASSISLSSYEQYF.

This clone has a handful of counts. This chain connects TRBV7-9 to TRBJ1-1, with D perhaps matching TRBD1 (6 bases). Germline-derived CDR1 and CDR2 are SEHNR and FQNEAQ (reference sequence). The CDR3 totals 15 residues. The V and J ends lost 5 bases and 5 bases respectively, with 18 bases between them. The CDR3 sequence: CASSPRAGVGTEAFF. The CDR3 DNA reads as TGTGCCAGCAGCCCCCGGGCAGGGGTAGGAACTGAAGCTTTCTTT.

The chain couples TRBV7-9 to TRBJ2-7; 7 bases match TRBD1. Germline CDR1 and CDR2: SEHNR and FQNEAQ (reference sequence). Germline trimming cut 4 bases from V and 4 bases from J; bases unmatched to any gene: 10. The CDR3 loop spans 15 amino acids. Here the CDR3 DNA reads TGTGCCAGCAGCTCCAGGGGGATTTTTGGATACGAGCAGTACTTC. Translated: CASSSRGIFGYEQYF.

The rearrangement uses TRBV5-6 and TRBJ1-1; 9 bases map to TRBD1. V dropped 1 base and J dropped 1; count of bases not matched to a gene: 2. Germline CDR1 reads SGHDT; CDR2 reads YYEEEE. CDR3 length equals 15 residues. The CDR3 region is CASSLTGGWNTEAFF. CDR3 bases: TGTGCCAGCAGCTTGACAGGGGGCTGGAACACTGAAGCTTTCTTT.

This clone was seen a handful of times. The V and J genes are TRBV29-1 and TRBJ1-1; D is undetermined. This CDR3 comprises 14 residues. Trimming removed 2 bases from V and 1 base from J, with 11 bases in between. Per germline, CDR1 SQVTM and CDR2 ANQGSEA. CDR3 in amino acids: CSVEWRAGNTEAFF. The CDR3 nucleotides are TGCAGCGTTGAATGGAGGGCAGGGAACACTGAAGCTTTCTTT.

The genes are TRBV5-1 and TRBJ1-1; D is perhaps TRBD1 (6 bases). V shed 1 base and J shed 1 base, with 11 bases lying between them. Germline V gene lookup returns CDR1 SGHRS and CDR2 YFSETQ. There are 15 residues in the CDR3. Here the CDR3 reads CASSLSQGTNTEAFF. As DNA, the CDR3 is TGCGCCAGCAGCTTGAGTCAGGGGACGAACACTGAAGCTTTCTTT. The full variable domain, in which reference TRBV5-1 and TRBJ1-1 provide the parts outside the CDR3, is KAGVTQTPRYLIKTRGQQVTLSCSPISGHRSVSWYQQTPGQGLQFLFEYFSETQRNKGNFPGRFSGRQFSNSRSEMNVSTLELGDSALYLCASSLSQGTNTEAFFGQGTRLTVV.

This rearrangement joins TRBV10-2 to TRBJ2-7; 9 bases are shared with TRBD2. In germline, CDR1 is WSHSY, CDR2 SAAADI. Trimming cost V 4 bases and J 1 base; bases outside gene matches: 5. The CDR3 extends over 15 amino acids. CDR3 bases: TGCGCCAGCAGTGTTCGGCGGGAGGGATCCTACGAGCAGTACTTC. Its protein product is CASSVRREGSYEQYF.